What follows is one T cell receptor beta chain and its context. Template switching added UMIs carrying a 6-nucleotide sample barcode. TCRdb reanalyzed the 5' RACE reads and collapses them to one entry per CDR3 protein, without DNA. The sample features fewer than 110,000 distinct CDR3 sequences, with under 2.5% in its top ten. This specimen comes from a study of monozygotic twins with inflammatory bowel disease. The length of the CDR3 is 14 residues. Germline-derived CDR1 and CDR2 are PRHDT and FYEKMQ (reference sequence). This clonotype was sampled from a human donor with ulcerative colitis or Crohn's disease, or a healthy co-twin of an affected twin (not recorded which). This chain links TRBV13 with TRBJ2-7; lacking DNA, the TRBD1 call made by TCRdb goes unchecked. The specimen was blood. CDR3 residues: CASSLENRAHEQYF. The whole variable domain, filled in from reference TRBV13 and TRBJ2-7, reads AAGVIQSPRHLIKEKRETATLKCYPIPRHDTVYWYQQGPGQDPQFLISFYEKMQSDKGSIPDRFSAQQFSDYHSELNMSSLELGDSALYFCASSLENRAHEQYFGPGTRLTVT.